This T cell receptor beta chain was found in a study of OX40 agonist ivuxolimab in advanced cancers. Germline CDR1 and CDR2: MNHNY and SVGAGI (reference sequence). The J segment lost 4 bases and the V segment lost 2 bases, leaving 10 bases of the junction unmatched. This CDR3 comprises 16 residues. Repertoires were generated with immunoSEQ multiplex PCR, while TCRdb's copy carries only in-frame clones and drops some. The sample lists fewer than 65,000 clones, around 89% occurring once. Sequenced material: CD4+ or CD8+ T cells sorted from blood, taken in a trial of the OX40 agonist ivuxolimab. This TCR was sampled from an adult with an advanced solid tumor such as melanoma, head and neck, liver or kidney cancer. V is TRBV6-6 and J is TRBJ2-5; 7 bases line up with TRBD2. DNA of the CDR3: TGTGCCAGCAGTTACAGGGAGGGAACAGGCGGAGAGACCCAGTACTTC. Amino acid sequence: CASSYREGTGGETQYF.